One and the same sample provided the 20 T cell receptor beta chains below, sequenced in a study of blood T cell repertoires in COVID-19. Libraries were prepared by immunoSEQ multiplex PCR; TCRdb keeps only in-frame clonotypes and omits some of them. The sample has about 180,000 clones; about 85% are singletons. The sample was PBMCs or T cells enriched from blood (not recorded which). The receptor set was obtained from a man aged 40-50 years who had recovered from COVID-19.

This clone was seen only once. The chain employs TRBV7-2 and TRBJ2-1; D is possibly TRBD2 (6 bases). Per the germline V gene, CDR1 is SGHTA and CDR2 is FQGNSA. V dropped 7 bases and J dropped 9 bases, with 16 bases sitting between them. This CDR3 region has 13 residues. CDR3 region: CASTLGSGFEQFF. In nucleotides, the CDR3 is TGTGCCAGCACCCTAGGAAGCGGGTTTGAGCAGTTCTTC.

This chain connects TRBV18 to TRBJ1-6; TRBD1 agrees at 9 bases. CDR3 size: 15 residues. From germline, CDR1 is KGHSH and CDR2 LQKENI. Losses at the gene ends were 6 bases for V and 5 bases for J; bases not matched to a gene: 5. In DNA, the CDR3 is TGTGCCAGCTCCCAACAGGGGGCTCATAATTCACCCCTCCACTTT. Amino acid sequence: CASSQQGAHNSPLHF.

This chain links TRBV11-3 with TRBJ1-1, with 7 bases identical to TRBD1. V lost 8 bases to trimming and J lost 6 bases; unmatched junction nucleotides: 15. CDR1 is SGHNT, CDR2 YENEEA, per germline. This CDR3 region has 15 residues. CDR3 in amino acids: CASGASIGGKAEAFF. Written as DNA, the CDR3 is TGTGCCAGCGGGGCTTCGATAGGGGGCAAAGCTGAAGCTTTCTTT.

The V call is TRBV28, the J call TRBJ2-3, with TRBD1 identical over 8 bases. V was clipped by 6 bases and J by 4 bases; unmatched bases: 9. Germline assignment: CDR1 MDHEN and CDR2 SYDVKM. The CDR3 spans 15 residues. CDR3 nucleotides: TGTGCCAGCAGCCCTAGACAGGGGCTGGCAGATACGCAGTATTTT. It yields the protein CASSPRQGLADTQYF.

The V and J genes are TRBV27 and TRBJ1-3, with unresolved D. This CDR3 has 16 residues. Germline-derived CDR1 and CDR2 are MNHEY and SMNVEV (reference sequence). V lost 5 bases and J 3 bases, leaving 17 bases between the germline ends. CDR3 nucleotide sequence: TGTGCCAGCAGTCCCCTCGGGTCTCCTGTTGGAAACACCATATATTTT. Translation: CASSPLGSPVGNTIYF.

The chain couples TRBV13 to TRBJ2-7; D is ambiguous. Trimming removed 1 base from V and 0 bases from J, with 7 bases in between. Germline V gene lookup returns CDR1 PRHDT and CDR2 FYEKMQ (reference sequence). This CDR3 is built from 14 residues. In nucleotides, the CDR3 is TGTGCCAGCAGCTTAGCGGGTAGCTCCTACGAGCAGTACTTC. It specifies CASSLAGSSYEQYF. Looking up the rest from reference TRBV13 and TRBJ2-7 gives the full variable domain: AAGVIQSPRHLIKEKRETATLKCYPIPRHDTVYWYQQGPGQDPQFLISFYEKMQSDKGSIPDRFSAQQFSDYHSELNMSSLELGDSALYFCASSLAGSSYEQYFGPGTRLTVT.

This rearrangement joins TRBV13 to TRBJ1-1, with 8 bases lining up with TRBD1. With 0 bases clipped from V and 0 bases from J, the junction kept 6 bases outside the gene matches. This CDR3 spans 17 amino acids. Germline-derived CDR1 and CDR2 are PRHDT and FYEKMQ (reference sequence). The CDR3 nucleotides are TGTGCCAGCAGCTTAGGATGGCCGGACAGGGTGAACACTGAAGCTTTCTTT. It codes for CASSLGWPDRVNTEAFF.

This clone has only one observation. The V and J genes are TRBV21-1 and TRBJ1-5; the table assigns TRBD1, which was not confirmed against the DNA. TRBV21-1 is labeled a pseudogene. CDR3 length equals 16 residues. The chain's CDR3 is CASTTGTGSLNQPQHF. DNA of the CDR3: TGTGCCAGCACCACCGGGACAGGGAGCTTGAATCAGCCCCAGCATTTT.

The CDR3 is CASSLGQGGNEKLFF. The CDR3, as DNA: TGTGCCAGCAGTTTAGGACAGGGAGGAAATGAAAAACTGTTTTTT. The chain employs TRBV6-5 and TRBJ1-4; 8 positions match TRBD1. CDR1 MNHEY and CDR2 SVGAGI come from the germline V gene. Germline trimming cut 4 bases from V and 5 bases from J; bases unmatched to any gene: 6. The CDR3 has 15 residues.

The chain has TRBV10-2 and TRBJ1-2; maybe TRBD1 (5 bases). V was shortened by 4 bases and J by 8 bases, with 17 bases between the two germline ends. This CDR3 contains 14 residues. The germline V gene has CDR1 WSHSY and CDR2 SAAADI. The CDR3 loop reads CASSVRPGAGGYTF. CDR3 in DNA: TGCGCCAGCAGTGTGAGACCCGGGGCGGGAGGCTACACCTTC.

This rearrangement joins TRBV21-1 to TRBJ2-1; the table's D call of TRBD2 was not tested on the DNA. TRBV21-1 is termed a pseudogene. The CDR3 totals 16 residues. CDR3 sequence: CASSKTLAGNYNEQFF. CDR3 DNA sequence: TGTGCCAGCAGCAAAACGCTAGCGGGGAATTACAATGAGCAGTTCTTC.

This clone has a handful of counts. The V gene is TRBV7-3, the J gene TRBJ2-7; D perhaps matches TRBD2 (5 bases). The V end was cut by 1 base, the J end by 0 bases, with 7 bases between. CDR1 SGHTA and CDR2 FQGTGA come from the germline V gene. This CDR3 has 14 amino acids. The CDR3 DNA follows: TGTGCCAGCAGCTTAAGTGGGAGCTCCTACGAGCAGTACTTC. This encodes CASSLSGSSYEQYF. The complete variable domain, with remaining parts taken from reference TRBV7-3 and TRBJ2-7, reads GAGVSQTPSNKVTEKGKYVELRCDPISGHTALYWYRQSLGQGPEFLIYFQGTGAADDSGLPNDRFFAVRPEGSVSTLKIQRTERGDSAVYLCASSLSGSSYEQYFGPGTRLTVT.

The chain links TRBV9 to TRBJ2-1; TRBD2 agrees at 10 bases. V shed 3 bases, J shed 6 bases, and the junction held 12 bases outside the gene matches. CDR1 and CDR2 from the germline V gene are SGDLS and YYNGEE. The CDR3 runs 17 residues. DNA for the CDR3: TGTGCCAGCAGCGCCCCTATATTAGCGGGGGGACGCAATGAGCAGTTCTTC. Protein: CASSAPILAGGRNEQFF.

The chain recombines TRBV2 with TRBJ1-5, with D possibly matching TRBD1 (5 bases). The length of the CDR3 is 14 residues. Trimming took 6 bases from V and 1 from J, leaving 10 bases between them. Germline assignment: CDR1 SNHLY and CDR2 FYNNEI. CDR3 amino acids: CASSGRVSNQPQHF. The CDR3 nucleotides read TGTGCCAGCAGCGGCAGGGTGAGCAATCAGCCCCAGCATTTT.

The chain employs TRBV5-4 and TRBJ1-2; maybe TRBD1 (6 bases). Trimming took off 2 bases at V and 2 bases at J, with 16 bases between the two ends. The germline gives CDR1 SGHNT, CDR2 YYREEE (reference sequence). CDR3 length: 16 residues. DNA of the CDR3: TGTGCCAGCAGCTTCGGCCCAGGGGATCAGAACTATGGCTACACCTTC. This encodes CASSFGPGDQNYGYTF. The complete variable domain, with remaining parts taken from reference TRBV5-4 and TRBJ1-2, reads ETGVTQSPTHLIKTRGQQVTLRCSSQSGHNTVSWYQQALGQGPQFIFQYYREEENGRGNFPPRFSGLQFPNYSSELNVNALELDDSALYLCASSFGPGDQNYGYTFGSGTRLTVV.

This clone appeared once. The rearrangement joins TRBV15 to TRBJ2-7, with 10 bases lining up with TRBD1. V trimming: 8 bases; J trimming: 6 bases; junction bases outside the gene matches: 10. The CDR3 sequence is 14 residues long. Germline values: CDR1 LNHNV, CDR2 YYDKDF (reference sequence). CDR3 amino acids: CATERTGGIIEQYF. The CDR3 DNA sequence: TGTGCCACCGAGAGGACAGGGGGGATCATCGAGCAGTACTTC.

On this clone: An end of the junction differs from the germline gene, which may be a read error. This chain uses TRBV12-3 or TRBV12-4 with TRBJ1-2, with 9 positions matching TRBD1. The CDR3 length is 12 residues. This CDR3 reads CASSLSRDRVAF. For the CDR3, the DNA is TGTGCCAGCAGTTTATCCCGGGACAGGGTCGCCTTC.

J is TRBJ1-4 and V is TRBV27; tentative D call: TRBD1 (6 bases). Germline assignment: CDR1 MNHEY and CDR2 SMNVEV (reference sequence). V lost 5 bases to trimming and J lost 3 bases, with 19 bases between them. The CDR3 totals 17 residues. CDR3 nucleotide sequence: TGTGCCAGCAGTCCAAACCGGGACACTCGGGCTAATGAAAAACTGTTTTTT. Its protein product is CASSPNRDTRANEKLFF.

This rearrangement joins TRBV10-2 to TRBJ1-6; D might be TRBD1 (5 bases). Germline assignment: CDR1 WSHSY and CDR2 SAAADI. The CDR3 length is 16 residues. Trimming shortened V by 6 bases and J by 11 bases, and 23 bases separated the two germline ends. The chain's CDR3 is CASRDLIRGLETPLHF. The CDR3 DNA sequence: TGCGCCAGCAGGGACCTAATAAGGGGCTTAGAAACACCCCTCCACTTT.

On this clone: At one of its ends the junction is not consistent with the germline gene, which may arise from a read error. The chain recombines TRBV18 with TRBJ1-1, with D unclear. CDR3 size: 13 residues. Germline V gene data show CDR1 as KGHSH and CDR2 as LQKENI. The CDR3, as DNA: TGTGCCAGCTCGCCACACGGGAACACTGAAGCTTTCTTT. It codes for CASSPHGNTEAFF.